This T cell receptor (beta chain) came from a study of cytomegalovirus exposure and HLA in healthy donors. Study-level points and caveats: Apart from CMV serostatus, no immune exposure information was available. Some TCR beta chains (164 of them) were listed as cytomegalovirus-associated. An analysis done earlier found most TCR beta V segments productive about 87% or about 30% of the time.

The ends were cut back, 6 bases at V and 5 bases at J, with 14 bases in the middle. The CDR3 loop spans 13 amino acids. Germline CDR1 LNHDA, CDR2 SQIVND (reference sequence). A multiplex PCR was run with 60 Vbeta primers and 13 Jbeta primers. Libraries were prepared by immunoSEQ multiplex PCR; TCRdb keeps only in-frame clonotypes and omits some of them. The sample yields about 97,000 clones, about 69% seen once. As for this clone: Its antigen remains unknown.

Sequencing input: PBMCs. V is TRBV19 and J is TRBJ2-7; a possible D gene is TRBD1 (5 bases). The sequence derives from a human donor in good health. As DNA, the CDR3 is TGTGCCAGTAGCCTAGGGGTAGGCGACGAGCAGTACTTC. It is translated as CASSLGVGDEQYF.